The clone carrying this T cell receptor beta chain was recorded many times. The source of the sample is a study of neurological immune-mediated disorders. Time point: longitudinal time-point 2. The length of the CDR3 is 14 residues. Germline V gene lookup returns CDR1 SGHRS and CDR2 YFSETQ. The V and J ends lost 3 bases and 3 bases, in that order; junction bases with no gene match: 6. Via MiXCR, TCRdb re-called the 5' RACE reads, giving one row per CDR3 protein. There are 84,000 or so distinct CDR3 sequences in the sample; over 10% occur only once, and roughly 5% lies in the top ten. The sequence was collected from a female donor with HTLV-1-associated myelopathy (HAM/TSP). Source material: PBMCs. This chain uses TRBV5-1 with TRBJ2-7; 7 bases are a match to TRBD1. CDR3 in amino acids: CASSSLGQFYEQYF. CDR3 in DNA: TGCGCCAGCAGCTCCCTGGGACAGTTCTACGAGCAGTACTTC.